This T cell receptor (beta chain) was recovered during a study of T cell changes during pregnancy in multiple sclerosis. The protocol was immunoSEQ multiplex PCR, while the TCRdb copy is restricted to in-frame clones and leaves out a portion. Seen here are around 69,000 clones, roughly 91% observed once, and the top ten hold roughly 1.4%. CDR3 size: 14 residues. V lost 5 bases and J 10 bases, leaving 15 bases between the germline ends. The germline V gene encodes CDR1 PRHDT and CDR2 FYEKMQ (reference sequence). The chain links TRBV13 to TRBJ1-6; maybe TRBD1 (6 bases). Sample: peripheral blood, taken in the third trimester of pregnancy. This TCR was sampled from a female donor with multiple sclerosis, enrolled in a pregnancy study. CDR3 residues: CASSNAGTPSPLHF. The CDR3 DNA is TGTGCCAGCAGCAATGCCGGGACACCATCACCCCTCCACTTT. Combining the CDR3 with reference TRBV13 and TRBJ1-6 gives the whole variable domain AAGVIQSPRHLIKEKRETATLKCYPIPRHDTVYWYQQGPGQDPQFLISFYEKMQSDKGSIPDRFSAQQFSDYHSELNMSSLELGDSALYFCASSNAGTPSPLHFGNGTRLTVT.